One sample yielded the 21 T cell receptor beta chains listed below, sequenced in a study of cytomegalovirus exposure and HLA in healthy donors. The PCR employed 60 Vbeta primers together with 13 Jbeta primers. Assay: immunoSEQ multiplex PCR; the TCRdb copy retains only in-frame clones and omits some. The repertoire holds 100,000 to 120,000 clones, with around 85% as singletons. The specimen sequenced was PBMCs. The receptors originated from a man aged 25 to 40 in good health and CMV-seropositive.

This clone showed up just once. V gene TRBV29-1 combines with J gene TRBJ2-3; TRBD2 matches at 8 bases. The CDR3 consists of 14 residues. In germline, CDR1 is SQVTM, CDR2 ANQGSEA. J lost 0 bases, V lost 7 bases, and 6 bases had no gene match. CDR3 region: CSGMGTRSTDTQYF. The DNA for the CDR3 is TGCAGCGGGATGGGGACTAGAAGCACAGATACGCAGTATTTT.

This clone was seen only once. V is TRBV13 and J is TRBJ1-2; 7 bases map to TRBD1. The CDR3 length is 15 residues. CDR1 PRHDT and CDR2 FYEKMQ come from the germline V gene (reference sequence). V lost 5 bases to trimming and J lost 1 base; unmatched junction nucleotides: 7. The CDR3 spells CASSPTGTVNYGYTF. CDR3 sequence (DNA): TGTGCCAGCAGCCCCACCGGGACAGTTAACTATGGCTACACCTTC.

V is TRBV6-1 and J is TRBJ2-5; 9 bases are a match to TRBD2. The germline V gene encodes CDR1 MNHNS and CDR2 SASEGT. The CDR3 runs to 18 residues. The J segment lost 4 bases and the V segment lost 1 base, leaving 13 bases of the junction unmatched. CDR3 nucleotide sequence: TGTGCCAGCAGTGAAGAAAGGGTGCGGGGGGGTATTCGAGAGACCCAGTACTTC. It specifies CASSEERVRGGIRETQYF.

The chain couples TRBV6-5 to TRBJ2-7; perhaps TRBD2 as D (7 bases). V was shortened by 7 bases and J by 8 bases, with 15 bases between the two germline ends. This CDR3 contains 12 residues. Germline values: CDR1 MNHEY, CDR2 SVGAGI. CDR3 loop: CASTPPGGQQYF. In DNA, the CDR3 is TGTGCCAGCACCCCCCCCGGGGGGCAGCAGTACTTC.

This rearrangement joins TRBV10-3 to TRBJ2-1; the D gene is possibly TRBD1 (5 bases). The CDR3 runs 12 residues. V was trimmed by 4 bases and J by 8 bases, leaving 9 bases between them. CDR1 is ENHRY, CDR2 SYGVKD, per germline. The CDR3 DNA sequence: TGTGCCATCAGTGGACAGTTACATGAGCAGTTCTTC. Its translation is CAISGQLHEQFF.

V is TRBV7-6 and J is TRBJ2-7; D possibly corresponds to TRBD1 (6 bases). CDR1 and CDR2 from the germline V gene are SGHVS and FNYEAQ. Trimming took off 2 bases at V and 1 base at J, with 9 bases between the two ends. The CDR3 has 14 residues. The CDR3 is CASSLRQGSYEQYF. In DNA, the CDR3 is TGTGCCAGCAGCTTACGGCAGGGGTCCTACGAGCAGTACTTC.

The V call is TRBV7-2, the J call TRBJ1-2, with 8 nucleotides matching TRBD1. V lost 2 bases to trimming and J lost 7 bases; unmatched junction nucleotides: 6. CDR1 is SGHTA, CDR2 FQGNSA, per germline. There are 14 residues in the CDR3. CDR3 amino acids: CASSLSGGLSGYTF. CDR3 sequence (DNA): TGTGCCAGCAGCTTATCAGGGGGCTTATCTGGCTACACCTTC.

This clone has more than one count but fewer than ten. The V call is TRBV5-1, the J call TRBJ2-7; 10 nucleotides match TRBD1. The CDR3 is made up of 18 amino acids. J was trimmed by 5 bases and V by 1 base; bases with no gene match: 15. Germline-derived CDR1 and CDR2 are SGHRS and YFSETQ. CDR3 bases: TGCGCCAGCAGCTTGAGATGGTTTCCGGGACAGGGGAGCCACGAGCAGTACTTC. It codes for CASSLRWFPGQGSHEQYF.

This clone occurred a few times. The gene calls are TRBV19 and TRBJ1-6, with D perhaps matching TRBD1 (6 bases). Trimming left V 8 bases short and J 14 bases short, with 19 bases between. CDR3 length equals 13 residues. Germline CDR1 is LNHDA and CDR2 is SQIVND (reference sequence). CDR3 sequence (DNA): TGTGCCAGTTCACTCGGGGGGCGTCTGGCCCTCCACTTT. Encoded protein: CASSLGGRLALHF.

V and J are TRBV25-1 and TRBJ2-7; tentative D call: TRBD1 (6 bases). Trimming stripped 3 bases from V and 7 bases from J, with 16 bases between. The CDR3 is 14 residues long. Germline V gives CDR1 MGHDK, CDR2 SYGVNS. This chain's CDR3 is CASSDEQGEPEQYF. In DNA form, the CDR3 reads TGTGCCAGCAGTGATGAACAGGGAGAACCGGAGCAGTACTTC.

Written as DNA, the CDR3 is TGCGCCAGCAGCTTGGCCGTGAGTCTACAGATGAACACTGAAGCTTTCTTT. Its translation is CASSLAVSLQMNTEAFF. V and J are TRBV5-1 and TRBJ1-1, with D uncertain. The V end was cut by 0 bases, the J end by 0 bases, with 15 bases between. The CDR3 contains 17 residues. Germline values: CDR1 SGHRS, CDR2 YFSETQ.

On this clone itself: The CDR3 carries no conserved terminal phenylalanine or tryptophan, so it likely arises from a read error. Because the CDR3's place on the DNA is in doubt, the DNA is left out and the CDR3 is given as listed by TCRdb. This sequence joins TRBV21-1 and TRBJ1-6; the table names TRBD1, a call not compared with the DNA. TRBV21-1 constitutes a pseudogene. The CDR3 is 11 residues long, counting both termini. The CDR3: CASSARDTSFK.

This clone has a single count. The rearrangement uses TRBV7-9 and TRBJ2-1, with a weak D call TRBD1 (5 bases). CDR1 is SEHNR and CDR2 is FQNEAQ in the germline V gene (reference sequence). The CDR3 sequence is 14 residues long. The V gene lost 7 bases and the J gene lost 6 bases, with 16 bases spanning the gap. The CDR3, as DNA: TGTGCCAGCACCCAAGATGGAAGGGGCAATGAGCAGTTCTTC. It translates to CASTQDGRGNEQFF.

This clone came up once. The chain uses TRBV27 and TRBJ1-1; 8 bases map to TRBD1. This CDR3 spans 13 amino acids. The V gene's germline CDR1 is MNHEY and CDR2 SMNVEV (reference sequence). The ends lost 5 bases at V and 4 bases at J; junction bases unmatched: 3. For the CDR3, the DNA is TGTGCCAGCAGTAGAACAGGGGGCACTGAAGCTTTCTTT. Protein product: CASSRTGGTEAFF.

V usage is TRBV11-2 and J usage is TRBJ2-7; D is perhaps TRBD1 (6 bases). Germline V CDR1 and CDR2: SGHAT, FQNNGV. The length of the CDR3 is 15 residues. V lost 0 bases, J lost 0 bases, and 9 bases lay in between. The CDR3 sequence: CASSLEGDISYEQYF. CDR3 DNA: TGTGCCAGCAGCTTAGAAGGGGACATCTCCTACGAGCAGTACTTC.

This chain uses TRBV4-1 with TRBJ2-5, with 8 bases fitting TRBD1. The J call may not be correct, given that the DNA end is closer to TRBJ2-7. The CDR3 is 15 residues long. Germline lookup yields CDR1 MGHRA and CDR2 YSYEKL. CDR3 amino acids: CASSLGQGAPYEQYF. The CDR3 region has the DNA TGCGCCAGCAGCCTTGGGCAGGGGGCCCCCTACGAGCAGTACTTC.

The chain employs TRBV18 and TRBJ1-2, with D perhaps TRBD1 (5 bases). The V gene lost 2 bases and the J gene lost 3 bases, with 16 bases spanning the gap. Germline CDR1 reads KGHSH; CDR2 reads LQKENI. The CDR3 has 16 residues. CDR3 DNA sequence: TGTGCCAGCTCACCAGGAGAAAGGGGCCGCCACTATGGCTACACCTTC. Protein: CASSPGERGRHYGYTF.

The chain recombines TRBV19 with TRBJ2-2; 8 positions agree with TRBD2. CDR3 length: 14 residues. Per the germline V gene, CDR1 is LNHDA and CDR2 is SQIVND (reference sequence). With 6 bases clipped from V and 7 bases from J, the junction kept 7 bases outside the gene matches. Here the CDR3 DNA reads TGTGCCAGTAGCGGGGGGGGCGGGAGCGGGGAGCTGTTTTTT. It is translated as CASSGGGGSGELFF.

The CDR3: CASSITGRGNTEAFF. CDR3 DNA: TGTGCCAGTAGTATTACGGGGAGAGGGAACACTGAAGCTTTCTTT. The chain has TRBV19 and TRBJ1-1; D uncertain. CDR3 size: 15 residues. The germline V gene has CDR1 LNHDA and CDR2 SQIVND (reference sequence). With 3 bases removed from V and 1 base from J, the gap between germline ends came to 12 bases. The whole variable domain, filled in from reference TRBV19 and TRBJ1-1, reads DGGITQSPKYLFRKEGQNVTLSCEQNLNHDAMYWYRQDPGQGLRLIYYSQIVNDFQKGDIAEGYSVSREKKESFPLTVTSAQKNPTAFYLCASSITGRGNTEAFFGQGTRLTVV.

This clone was picked up a small number of times. This sequence joins TRBV5-1 and TRBJ2-7, with D unresolved. This CDR3 region has 14 residues. Germline CDR1 reads SGHRS; CDR2 reads YFSETQ. Trimming shortened V by 0 bases and J by 0 bases, and 7 bases separated the two germline ends. The CDR3 coding sequence is TGCGCCAGCAGCTTGGTAACATCCTCCTACGAGCAGTACTTC. Protein sequence: CASSLVTSSYEQYF.

This clone has only one observation. The genes are TRBV19 and TRBJ1-1; TRBD1 might be the D (6 bases). Trimming took 3 bases from V and 3 from J, leaving 11 bases between them. CDR1 is LNHDA and CDR2 is SQIVND in the germline V gene (reference sequence). This CDR3 has 14 amino acids. Here the CDR3 DNA reads TGTGCCAGTAGTATGGGGGGGGCTGACACTGAAGCTTTCTTT. It translates to CASSMGGADTEAFF.